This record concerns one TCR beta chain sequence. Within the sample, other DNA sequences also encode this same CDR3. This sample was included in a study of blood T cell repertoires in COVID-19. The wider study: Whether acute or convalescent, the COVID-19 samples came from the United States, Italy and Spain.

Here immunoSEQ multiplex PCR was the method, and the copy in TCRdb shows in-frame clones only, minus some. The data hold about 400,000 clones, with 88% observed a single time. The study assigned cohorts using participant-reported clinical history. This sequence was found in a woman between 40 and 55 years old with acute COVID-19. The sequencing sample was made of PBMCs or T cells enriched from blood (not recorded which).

CDR3 bases: TGTGCCAGCAGCCAAGTAACTAGCACAGATACGCAGTATTTT. Translating it yields CASSQVTSTDTQYF. V usage is TRBV3-1 (or the pseudogene TRBV3-2) and J usage is TRBJ2-3; D gene uncertain. V was clipped by 1 base and J by 0 bases, with 5 bases between them. This CDR3 contains 14 residues. The V gene's germline CDR1 is LGHDT and CDR2 YNNKEL (reference sequence).